One and the same sample provided the 21 T cell receptor beta chains below, sequenced in a study of response to subunit inactivated influenza vaccine (dated by TCRdb to between 2018 and 2020). Receptor amplification or capture employed RT-PCR. Data came from an Illumina HiSeq 2500. TCRdb reworked the public reads: Q25 trimming with fastp, MiXCR clone assembly, productive beta chains retained. Here each entry gathers all rows of one CDR3 protein and keeps the most common genes and DNA. The sample yields 400,000 to 650,000 distinct CDR3 sequences; about 7.2% were counted once. 13% of the sample rests with the top ten. Sequenced material: PBMCs from blood, taken about 23 months after vaccination. All receptors derive from a man aged 50-75 years who received an inactivated influenza vaccine. Donor details come from another sample of the same person, matched by shared clones.

At least ten counts were recorded for this clonotype. The rearrangement joins TRBV25-1 to TRBJ2-3; D is ambiguous. The CDR3 has 11 residues. Trimming removed 6 bases from V and 2 bases from J, with 3 bases in between. Germline assignment: CDR1 MGHDK and CDR2 SYGVNS. CDR3 region: CASRLTDTQYF. In DNA, the CDR3 is TGTGCCAGCAGGCTCACAGATACGCAGTATTTT.

This chain joins TRBV12-3 or TRBV12-4 and TRBJ1-5; D call uncertain. The germline V and J ends were trimmed by 1 base and 7 bases, with 11 bases remaining between them. The CDR3 length is 14 residues. CDR3 DNA sequence: TGTGCCAGCAGTTTAGAGCGGGTCGGGCAGCCCCAGCATTTT. Translation gives CASSLERVGQPQHF.

The chain links TRBV9 to TRBJ1-3; D is unclear. Germline V gene lookup returns CDR1 SGDLS and CDR2 YYNGEE. V dropped 0 bases and J dropped 0 bases, with 7 bases sitting between them. This CDR3 has 15 residues. CDR3 loop: CASSVDTVSGNTIYF. The CDR3 nucleotides are TGTGCCAGCAGCGTAGATACCGTCTCTGGAAACACCATATATTTT.

The chain couples TRBV20-1 to TRBJ1-2, with 7 bases that match TRBD1. V was clipped by 7 bases and J by 4 bases; unmatched bases: 6. Germline V gives CDR1 DFQATT, CDR2 SNEGSKA (reference sequence). This CDR3 is 12 amino acids long. In DNA, the CDR3 is TGCAGTGGGACCGGGGACAGCTATGGCTACACCTTC. Its protein product is CSGTGDSYGYTF.

This clonotype was found a few times. The DNA for the CDR3 is TGTGCCAGCAGTGCGGGACTAGCGGGAGGCTCCTACGAGCAGTACTTC. Protein: CASSAGLAGGSYEQYF. The V gene is TRBV6-2 or TRBV6-3, the J gene TRBJ2-7; 15 nucleotides agree with TRBD2. The germline V gene has CDR1 MNHEY and CDR2 SVGEGT. The J segment lost 0 bases and the V segment lost 5 bases, leaving 2 bases of the junction unmatched. This CDR3 is 16 amino acids long.

In its sample, this clonotype was seen a few times. CDR3 sequence reads: CASSRNRGEGYTF. The CDR3 nucleotides are TGTGCCAGCAGCCGAAACAGGGGGGAAGGCTACACCTTC. The chain uses TRBV12-3 or TRBV12-4 and TRBJ1-2; 8 bases fit TRBD1. J gave up 8 bases and V 6 bases, and 8 bases lay outside the gene matches. The CDR3 has 13 amino acids.

This clonotype has a handful of counts. This rearrangement joins TRBV6-1 to TRBJ1-1; D may be TRBD1 (5 bases). The germline CDR1 and CDR2 sequences are MNHNS and SASEGT. The CDR3 has 13 residues. Trimming removed 8 bases from V and 0 bases from J, with 10 bases in between. CDR3 sequence (DNA): TGTGCCAGCCGGCGGGGCATGAACACTGAAGCTTTCTTT. Its translation: CASRRGMNTEAFF.

The rearrangement links TRBV7-9 to TRBJ1-1; a weak D match, TRBD1 (5 bases). CDR1 is SEHNR, CDR2 FQNEAQ, per germline (reference sequence). V lost 5 bases, J lost 0 bases, and 13 bases lay in between. This CDR3 region has 15 residues. The CDR3 loop reads CASSARGSMNTEAFF. The CDR3 bases are TGTGCCAGCAGCGCCCGGGGCAGCATGAACACTGAAGCTTTCTTT.

This clonotype has at least ten counts. The chain recombines TRBV5-1 with TRBJ1-1, with D unclear. CDR1 is SGHRS, CDR2 YFSETQ, per germline. The CDR3 totals 14 residues. Between the trimmed V and J ends, which lost 4 bases and 6 bases, there was a span of 16 bases. Here the CDR3 DNA reads TGCGCCAGCAGCGCTGGACTCCGTGAACCTGAAGCTTTCTTT. It translates to CASSAGLREPEAFF.

This clonotype was seen more than once but under ten times. The rearrangement uses TRBV9 and TRBJ1-3; D gene ambiguous. Germline V lookup: CDR1 SGDLS, CDR2 YYNGEE. Trimming pared 0 bases from V and 7 bases from J, leaving 14 bases between. This CDR3 has 15 residues. DNA of the CDR3: TGTGCCAGCAGCGTAGGTTCCCTGGGAAGGAACACCATATATTTT. This translates into CASSVGSLGRNTIYF. Filled out from reference TRBV9 and TRBJ1-3, the complete variable domain reads DSGVTQTPKHLITATGQRVTLRCSPRSGDLSVYWYQQSLDQGLQFLIQYYNGEERAKGNILERFSAQQFPDLHSELNLSSLELGDSALYFCASSVGSLGRNTIYFGEGSWLTVV.

This clonotype occurred many times. The chain links TRBV29-1 to TRBJ2-1; 11 bases are shared with TRBD2. The germline V gene encodes CDR1 SQVTM and CDR2 ANQGSEA. The ends lost 4 bases at V and 5 bases at J; junction bases unmatched: 7. This CDR3 is 15 amino acids long. CDR3 amino acids: CSVGSGTSGHNEQFF. DNA of the CDR3: TGCAGCGTTGGGTCCGGGACTAGCGGACACAATGAGCAGTTCTTC.

This clonotype was found a few times. The CDR3 loop is CASSQFVGAGEKLFF. The DNA of the CDR3 is TGTGCCAGCAGCCAATTTGTTGGGGCTGGGGAAAAACTGTTTTTT. The V gene is TRBV4-2, the J gene TRBJ1-4, with a possible D match to TRBD1 (5 bases). The germline V and J ends were trimmed by 2 bases and 8 bases, with 15 bases remaining between them. This CDR3 has 15 amino acids. Germline CDR1 is LGHNA and CDR2 is YNFKEQ.

This clonotype was seen a handful of times. The chain is built from TRBV15 and TRBJ1-4, with 7 bases fitting TRBD1. The CDR3 covers 15 residues. The germline CDR1 and CDR2 sequences are LNHNV and YYDKDF (reference sequence). V shed 5 bases and J 5 bases; nucleotides not matched to a gene: 8. In DNA, the CDR3 is TGTGCCACCAGCTCCCCGGGACAGAAAAATGAAAAACTGTTTTTT. This codes for CATSSPGQKNEKLFF. The full variable domain, in which reference TRBV15 and TRBJ1-4 provide the parts outside the CDR3, is DAMVIQNPRYQVTQFGKPVTLSCSQTLNHNVMYWYQQKSSQAPKLLFHYYDKDFNNEADTPDNFQSRRPNTSFCFLDIRSPGLGDTAMYLCATSSPGQKNEKLFFGSGTQLSVL.

The V and J genes are TRBV28 and TRBJ1-1; maybe TRBD1 (5 bases). Germline CDR1 MDHEN, CDR2 SYDVKM. Deletions cut 6 bases from V and 4 bases from J, with 15 bases between. CDR3 length: 14 residues. Here the CDR3 reads CASRITQGVTEAFF. The CDR3 DNA sequence: TGTGCCAGCAGAATAACTCAGGGAGTCACTGAAGCTTTCTTT.

In this sample, this clonotype turned up a few times. This sequence joins TRBV13 and TRBJ2-5; 14 nucleotides agree with TRBD2. Germline V gives CDR1 PRHDT, CDR2 FYEKMQ (reference sequence). The junction had 3 bases not matched to a gene; V was cut back by 5 bases and J by 4 bases. The CDR3 runs 15 residues. CDR3 in amino acids: CASSPGLAGAETQYF. The DNA for the CDR3 is TGTGCCAGCAGCCCGGGACTAGCGGGAGCAGAGACCCAGTACTTC.

This clonotype has a count of ten or more. The chain has TRBV6-1 and TRBJ1-1, with D perhaps matching TRBD1 (5 bases). With 4 bases removed from V and 6 bases from J, the gap between germline ends came to 12 bases. Germline V gene lookup returns CDR1 MNHNS and CDR2 SASEGT. This CDR3 is built from 13 residues. The CDR3 DNA reads TGTGCCAGCAGTGTCGGGGGTGTGGCTGAAGCTTTCTTT. This encodes CASSVGGVAEAFF.

This chain connects TRBV19 to TRBJ2-1, with TRBD1 matching over 10 bases. V gave up 5 bases and J gave up 8 bases; unmatched junction bases: 9. The CDR3 spans 15 residues. Germline assignment: CDR1 LNHDA and CDR2 SQIVND (reference sequence). CDR3 loop: CASSPRQGATDEQFF. The CDR3 DNA is TGTGCCAGTAGTCCACGACAGGGGGCGACAGATGAGCAGTTCTTC.

This clonotype was counted ten times or more. The V and J genes are TRBV12-3 or TRBV12-4 and TRBJ1-6; D perhaps matches TRBD1 (6 bases). CDR3 length: 16 residues. Trimming stripped 3 bases from V and 6 bases from J, with 15 bases between. The CDR3 nucleotides are TGTGCCAGCAGTTTGGGGGCCTCGGTTGGTAATTCACCCCTCCACTTT. Amino acids: CASSLGASVGNSPLHF.

The chain recombines TRBV12-3 or TRBV12-4 with TRBJ1-6, with 8 bases that match TRBD1. This CDR3 spans 14 amino acids. V gave up 5 bases and J gave up 8 bases; unmatched junction bases: 5. CDR3 amino acids: CASSPQGADSPLHF. The CDR3 nucleotides read TGTGCCAGCAGTCCCCAGGGGGCGGATTCACCCCTCCACTTT.

V usage is TRBV4-2 and J usage is TRBJ2-3; the D gene could be TRBD1 or TRBD2 (5 bases each). CDR1 is LGHNA and CDR2 is YNFKEQ in the germline V gene. V was clipped by 0 bases and J by 14 bases, with 21 bases between them. The CDR3 length is 15 residues. CDR3 loop: CASSQDGTTGRGPYF. The CDR3 DNA reads as TGTGCCAGCAGCCAAGATGGAACGACGGGGCGTGGCCCGTATTTT.

The sample holds a few counts of this clonotype. The chain links TRBV6-2 or TRBV6-3 to TRBJ1-6; 8 bases are shared with TRBD1. The CDR3 is made up of 16 amino acids. V lost 5 bases, J lost 9 bases, and 12 bases stayed unmatched. Per the germline V gene, CDR1 is MNHEY and CDR2 is SVGEGT. The CDR3 is CASSAWGRGQGSPLHF. For the CDR3, the DNA is TGTGCCAGCAGTGCCTGGGGCAGGGGGCAAGGTTCACCCCTCCACTTT.